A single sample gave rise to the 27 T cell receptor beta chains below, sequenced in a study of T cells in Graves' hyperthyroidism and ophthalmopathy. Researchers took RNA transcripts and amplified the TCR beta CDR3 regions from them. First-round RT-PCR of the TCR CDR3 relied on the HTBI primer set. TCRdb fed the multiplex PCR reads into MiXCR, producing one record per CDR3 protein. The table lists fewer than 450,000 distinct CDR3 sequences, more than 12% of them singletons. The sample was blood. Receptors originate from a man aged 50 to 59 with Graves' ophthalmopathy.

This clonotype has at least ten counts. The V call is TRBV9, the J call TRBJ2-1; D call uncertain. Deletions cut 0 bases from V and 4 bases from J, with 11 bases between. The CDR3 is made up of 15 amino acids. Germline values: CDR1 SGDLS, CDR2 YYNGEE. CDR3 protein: CASSVAGSEYNEQFF. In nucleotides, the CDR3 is TGTGCCAGCAGCGTAGCCGGGTCGGAATACAATGAGCAGTTCTTC.

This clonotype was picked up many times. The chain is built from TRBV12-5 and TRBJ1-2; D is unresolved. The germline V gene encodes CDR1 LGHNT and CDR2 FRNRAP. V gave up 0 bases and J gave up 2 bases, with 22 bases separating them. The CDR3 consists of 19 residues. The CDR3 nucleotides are TGTGCTAGTGGTTTGGTCTTAAACCGGGAAGGCCGTGGGAACTATGGCTACACCTTC. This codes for CASGLVLNREGRGNYGYTF.

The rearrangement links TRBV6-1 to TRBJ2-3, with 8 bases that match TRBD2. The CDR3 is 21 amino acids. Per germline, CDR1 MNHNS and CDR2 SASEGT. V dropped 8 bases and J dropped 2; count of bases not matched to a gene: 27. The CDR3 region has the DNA TGTGCCAGCGGGCGGGGGGTTTTTTTCTTACACTCTGAATACAACACAGATACGCAGTATTTT. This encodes CASGRGVFFLHSEYNTDTQYF.

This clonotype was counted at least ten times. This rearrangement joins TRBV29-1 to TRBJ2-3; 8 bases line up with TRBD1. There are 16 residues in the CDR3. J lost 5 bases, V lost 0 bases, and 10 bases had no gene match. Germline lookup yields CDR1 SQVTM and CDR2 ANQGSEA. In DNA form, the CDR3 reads TGCAGCGTTGAAGAATGGTTCGGACAGGGAATAGATACGCAGTATTTT. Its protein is CSVEEWFGQGIDTQYF.

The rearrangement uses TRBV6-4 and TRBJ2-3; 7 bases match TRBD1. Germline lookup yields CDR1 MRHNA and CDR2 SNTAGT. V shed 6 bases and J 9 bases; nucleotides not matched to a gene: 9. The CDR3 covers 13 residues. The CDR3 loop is CASSKDQGETQYF. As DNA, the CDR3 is TGTGCCAGCAGCAAAGACCAGGGGGAGACGCAGTATTTT.

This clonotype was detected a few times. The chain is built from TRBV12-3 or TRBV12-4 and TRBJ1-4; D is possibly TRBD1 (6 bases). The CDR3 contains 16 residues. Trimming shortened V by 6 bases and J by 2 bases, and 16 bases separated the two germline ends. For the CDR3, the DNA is TGTGCCAGCAGCCCGGAAGGGACACCGACTAATGAAAAACTGTTTTTT. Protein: CASSPEGTPTNEKLFF.

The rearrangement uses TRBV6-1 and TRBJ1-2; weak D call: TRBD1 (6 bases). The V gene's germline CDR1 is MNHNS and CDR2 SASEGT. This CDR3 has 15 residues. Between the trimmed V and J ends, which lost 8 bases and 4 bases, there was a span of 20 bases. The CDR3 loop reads CASASPGRGAYGYTF. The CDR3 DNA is TGTGCCAGCGCCTCCCCGGGCAGGGGTGCCTATGGCTACACCTTC.

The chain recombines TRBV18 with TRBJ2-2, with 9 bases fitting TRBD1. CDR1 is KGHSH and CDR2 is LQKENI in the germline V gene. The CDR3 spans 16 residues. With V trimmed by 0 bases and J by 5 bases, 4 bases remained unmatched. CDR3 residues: CASSPPGTGRTGELFF. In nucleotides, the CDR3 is TGTGCCAGCTCACCACCCGGGACAGGGCGGACCGGGGAGCTGTTTTTT.

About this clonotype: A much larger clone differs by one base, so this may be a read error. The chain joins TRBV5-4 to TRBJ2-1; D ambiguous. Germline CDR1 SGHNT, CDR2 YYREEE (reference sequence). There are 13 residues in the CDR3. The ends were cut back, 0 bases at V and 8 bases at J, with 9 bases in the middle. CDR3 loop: CASSLDARDEQFF. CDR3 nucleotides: TGTGCCAGCAGCTTGGATGCTCGTGATGAGCAGTTCTTC.

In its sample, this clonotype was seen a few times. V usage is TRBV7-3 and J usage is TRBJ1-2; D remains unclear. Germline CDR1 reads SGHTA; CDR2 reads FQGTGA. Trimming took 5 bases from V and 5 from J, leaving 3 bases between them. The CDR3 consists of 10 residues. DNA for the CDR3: TGTGCCAGCAGCATTTATGGCTACACCTTC. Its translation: CASSIYGYTF.

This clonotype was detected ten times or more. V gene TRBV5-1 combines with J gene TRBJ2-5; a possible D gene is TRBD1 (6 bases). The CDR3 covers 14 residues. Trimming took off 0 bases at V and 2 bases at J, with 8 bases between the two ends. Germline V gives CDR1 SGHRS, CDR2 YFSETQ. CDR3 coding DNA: TGCGCCAGCAGCTTGGACGGGACACAAGAGACCCAGTACTTC. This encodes CASSLDGTQETQYF.

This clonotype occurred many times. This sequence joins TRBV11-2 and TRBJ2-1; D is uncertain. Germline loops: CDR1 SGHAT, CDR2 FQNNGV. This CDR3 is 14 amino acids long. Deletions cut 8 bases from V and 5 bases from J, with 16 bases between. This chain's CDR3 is CASGIRSADNEQFF. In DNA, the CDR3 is TGTGCCAGCGGGATTCGTTCGGCAGACAATGAGCAGTTCTTC.

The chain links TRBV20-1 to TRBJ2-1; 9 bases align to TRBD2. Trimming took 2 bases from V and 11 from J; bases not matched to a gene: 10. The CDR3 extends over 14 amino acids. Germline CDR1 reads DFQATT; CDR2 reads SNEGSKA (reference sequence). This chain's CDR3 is CSARPVGSGSQQFF. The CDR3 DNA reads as TGCAGTGCTAGACCGGTCGGTAGCGGGAGTCAGCAGTTCTTC.

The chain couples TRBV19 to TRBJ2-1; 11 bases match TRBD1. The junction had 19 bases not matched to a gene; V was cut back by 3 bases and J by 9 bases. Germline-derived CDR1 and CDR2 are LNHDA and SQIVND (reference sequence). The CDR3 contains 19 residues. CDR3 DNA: TGTGCCAGTAGTATCGTGGGTCGGGCAGGACAGGGGGCGCGAATTGAGCAGTTCTTC. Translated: CASSIVGRAGQGARIEQFF.

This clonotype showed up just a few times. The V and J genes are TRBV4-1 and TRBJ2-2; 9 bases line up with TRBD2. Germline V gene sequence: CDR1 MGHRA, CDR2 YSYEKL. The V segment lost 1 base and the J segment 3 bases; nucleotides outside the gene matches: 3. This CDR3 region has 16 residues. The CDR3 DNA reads TGCGCCAGCAGCCAAGCGGCGGGAGGGGACACCGGGGAGCTGTTTTTT. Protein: CASSQAAGGDTGELFF.

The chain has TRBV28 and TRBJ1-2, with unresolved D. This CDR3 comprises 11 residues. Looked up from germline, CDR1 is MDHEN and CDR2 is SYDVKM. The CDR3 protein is CASRNAYGYTF. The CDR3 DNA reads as TGTGCGAGTAGAAACGCCTATGGCTACACCTTC.

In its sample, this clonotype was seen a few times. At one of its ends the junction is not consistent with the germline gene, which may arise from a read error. The CDR3 loop reads CASSLEMNAEAFF. CDR3 DNA: TGTGCCAGCAGCTTAGAGATGAACGCTGAAGCTTTCTTT. The rearrangement joins TRBV7-9 to TRBJ1-1; D is unclear. The CDR3 consists of 13 residues. Looked up from germline, CDR1 is SEHNR and CDR2 is FQNEAQ (reference sequence). Full variable domain (missing parts from reference TRBV7-9 and TRBJ1-1): DTGVSQNPRHKITKRGQNVTFRCDPISEHNRLYWYRQTLGQGPEFLTYFQNEAQLEKSRLLSDRFSAERPKGSFSTLEIQRTEQGDSAMYLCASSLEMNAEAFFGQGTRLTVV.

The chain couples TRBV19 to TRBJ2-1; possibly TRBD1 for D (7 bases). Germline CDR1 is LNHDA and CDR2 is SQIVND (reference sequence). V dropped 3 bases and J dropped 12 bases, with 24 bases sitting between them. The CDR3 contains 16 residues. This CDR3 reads CASSILEGGKGGLQFF. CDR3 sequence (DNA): TGTGCCAGTAGTATTTTAGAGGGGGGTAAAGGGGGCTTGCAGTTCTTC. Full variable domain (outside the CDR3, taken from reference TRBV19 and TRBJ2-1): DGGITQSPKYLFRKEGQNVTLSCEQNLNHDAMYWYRQDPGQGLRLIYYSQIVNDFQKGDIAEGYSVSREKKESFPLTVTSAQKNPTAFYLCASSILEGGKGGLQFFGPGTRLTVL.

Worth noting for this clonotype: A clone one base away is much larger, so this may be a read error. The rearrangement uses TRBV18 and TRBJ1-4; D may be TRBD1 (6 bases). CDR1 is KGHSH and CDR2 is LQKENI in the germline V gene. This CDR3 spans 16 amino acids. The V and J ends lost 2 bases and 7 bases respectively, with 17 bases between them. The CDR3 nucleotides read TGTGCCAGCTCACCAGTCGACGGGGGGCGAAGTGAAAAACTGTTTTTT. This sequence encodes CASSPVDGGRSEKLFF.

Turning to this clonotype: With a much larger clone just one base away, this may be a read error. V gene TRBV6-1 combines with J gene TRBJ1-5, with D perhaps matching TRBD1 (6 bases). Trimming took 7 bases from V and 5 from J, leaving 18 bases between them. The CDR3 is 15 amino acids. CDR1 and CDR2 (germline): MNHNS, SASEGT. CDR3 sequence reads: CASNPDGTLDQPQHF. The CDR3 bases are TGTGCCAGCAATCCCGACGGGACACTGGATCAGCCCCAGCATTTT.

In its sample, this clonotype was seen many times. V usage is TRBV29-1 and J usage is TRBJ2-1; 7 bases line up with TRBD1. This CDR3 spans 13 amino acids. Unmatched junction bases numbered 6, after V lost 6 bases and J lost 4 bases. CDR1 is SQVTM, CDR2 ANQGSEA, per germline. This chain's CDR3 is CSVTDREYNEQFF. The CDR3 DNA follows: TGCAGCGTCACAGACAGGGAATACAATGAGCAGTTCTTC.

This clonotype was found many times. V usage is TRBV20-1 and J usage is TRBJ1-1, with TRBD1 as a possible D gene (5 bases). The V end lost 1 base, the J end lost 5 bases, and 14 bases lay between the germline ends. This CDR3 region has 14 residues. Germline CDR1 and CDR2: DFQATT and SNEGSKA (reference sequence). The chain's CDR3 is CSARGSAGRTEAFF. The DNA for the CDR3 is TGCAGTGCTAGAGGTTCTGCAGGGCGGACTGAAGCTTTCTTT.

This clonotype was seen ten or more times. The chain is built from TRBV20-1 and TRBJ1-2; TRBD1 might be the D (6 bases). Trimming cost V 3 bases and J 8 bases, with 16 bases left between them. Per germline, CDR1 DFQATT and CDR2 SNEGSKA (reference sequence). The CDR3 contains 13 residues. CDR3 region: CSASAGHRGGYTF. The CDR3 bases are TGCAGTGCTAGCGCGGGACATCGTGGGGGCTACACCTTC.

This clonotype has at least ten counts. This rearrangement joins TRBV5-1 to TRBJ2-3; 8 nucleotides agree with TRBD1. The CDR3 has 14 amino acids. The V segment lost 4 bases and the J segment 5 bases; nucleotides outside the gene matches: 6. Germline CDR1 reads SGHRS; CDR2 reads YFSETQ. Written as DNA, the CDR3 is TGCGCCAGCAGCGTCGGACAGGGAGGAGATACGCAGTATTTT. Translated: CASSVGQGGDTQYF.

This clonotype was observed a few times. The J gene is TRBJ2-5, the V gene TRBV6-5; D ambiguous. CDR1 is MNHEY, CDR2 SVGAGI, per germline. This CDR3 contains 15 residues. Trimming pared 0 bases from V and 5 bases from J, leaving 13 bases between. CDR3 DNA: TGTGCCAGCAGTTACTCCACCGGACCGGACGAGACCCAGTACTTC. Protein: CASSYSTGPDETQYF.

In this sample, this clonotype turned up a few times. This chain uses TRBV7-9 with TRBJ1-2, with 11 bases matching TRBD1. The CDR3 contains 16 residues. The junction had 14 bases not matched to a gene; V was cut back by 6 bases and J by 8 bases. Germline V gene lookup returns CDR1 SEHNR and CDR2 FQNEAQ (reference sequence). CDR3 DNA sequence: TGTGCCAGCAGTTGGACCCCCATCGGACAGGGGGCGGGCTACACCTTC. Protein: CASSWTPIGQGAGYTF.

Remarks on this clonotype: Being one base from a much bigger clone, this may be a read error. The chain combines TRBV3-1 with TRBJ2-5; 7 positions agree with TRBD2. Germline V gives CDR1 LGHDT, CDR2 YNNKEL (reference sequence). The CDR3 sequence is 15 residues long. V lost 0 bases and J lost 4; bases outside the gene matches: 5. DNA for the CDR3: TGTGCCAGCAGCCAAGATCTTGGACTAGTAGAGACCCAGTACTTC. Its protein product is CASSQDLGLVETQYF.